The 17 T cell receptor beta chains below all came from one sample that was sequenced in a study of molecular identifiers for immune sequencing clone quantification. One entry per CDR3 protein, called by TCRdb with MiXCR from the PCR reads. The table lists over 600,000 distinct CDR3 sequences, approximately 20% of them singletons. Source material: naive CD8+ T cells from blood, with Jurkat cell RNA spiked in. Subset noted: FACS-sorted CD8+CD4-CCR7+CD45RA+ naive T cells. Receptor source: a human donor in good health. Some libraries in this study had Jurkat cell RNA spiked in.

This clonotype turned up a few times. This chain uses TRBV2 with TRBJ1-1; possible D gene TRBD1, 6 bases. The CDR3 runs to 17 residues. Germline values: CDR1 SNHLY, CDR2 FYNNEI. V was trimmed by 4 bases and J by 0 bases, leaving 18 bases between them. In DNA form, the CDR3 reads TGTGCCAGCAGTGGGGAAGGGACAAGAAAGATGAACACTGAAGCTTTCTTT. As protein: CASSGEGTRKMNTEAFF.

The rearrangement joins TRBV29-1 to TRBJ2-1, with D possibly being TRBD2 (6 bases). Germline V gene sequence: CDR1 SQVTM, CDR2 ANQGSEA. CDR3 size: 15 residues. V lost 5 bases, J lost 0 bases, and 14 bases lay in between. The CDR3 bases are TGCAGCGTTCAGTGGGAGGAGTCCTCCTACAATGAGCAGTTCTTC. It yields the protein CSVQWEESSYNEQFF.

A few counts support this clonotype. J is TRBJ2-7 and V is TRBV27; D is undetermined. The V gene lost 6 bases and the J gene lost 3 bases, with 15 bases spanning the gap. The CDR3 loop spans 14 amino acids. The germline V gene encodes CDR1 MNHEY and CDR2 SMNVEV (reference sequence). CDR3 loop: CASSLGPGIYEQYF. The CDR3, as DNA: TGTGCCAGCAGCTTGGGTCCAGGTATCTACGAGCAGTACTTC.

This clonotype has ten or more counts. The chain employs TRBV4-3 and TRBJ1-1; D uncertain. Germline lookup yields CDR1 LGHNA and CDR2 YSLEER. CDR3 length equals 13 residues. V dropped 0 bases and J dropped 11 bases, with 13 bases sitting between them. The CDR3 region is CASSQDEAHGAFF. The CDR3 DNA reads as TGCGCCAGCAGCCAAGATGAGGCCCACGGGGCTTTCTTT.

A word on this clonotype: One base away lies a much larger clone, so this may be a sequencing read error. The chain has TRBV5-1 and TRBJ1-1; TRBD1 might be the D (5 bases). From germline, CDR1 is SGHRS and CDR2 YFSETQ. The ends were cut back, 3 bases at V and 5 bases at J, with 14 bases in the middle. CDR3 length equals 14 residues. CDR3 loop: CASSSGGTSTEAFF. Written as DNA, the CDR3 is TGCGCCAGCAGCTCGGGGGGGACGTCTACTGAAGCTTTCTTT.

This clonotype was found many times. This sequence joins TRBV5-4 and TRBJ2-7; 9 nucleotides line up with TRBD2. There are 14 residues in the CDR3. V shed 4 bases and J 7 bases; nucleotides not matched to a gene: 9. CDR1 is SGHNT and CDR2 is YYREEE in the germline V gene (reference sequence). CDR3 sequence reads: CASSPGAGGGEQYF. The CDR3 bases are TGTGCCAGCAGCCCTGGAGCGGGAGGTGGTGAGCAGTACTTC.

This clonotype was detected ten times or more. This chain uses TRBV27 with TRBJ2-7, with D perhaps matching TRBD1 (7 bases). This CDR3 has 13 residues. V was pared by 6 bases and J by 11 bases, with 20 bases between. In germline, CDR1 is MNHEY, CDR2 SMNVEV (reference sequence). The CDR3 DNA sequence: TGTGCCAGCAGCTTGGAGGGGGCTCGAGTGGAGTACTTC. Its protein is CASSLEGARVEYF.

This clonotype showed up just a few times. The rearrangement links TRBV7-6 to TRBJ2-3; tentative D call: TRBD2 (5 bases). Germline CDR1 reads SGHVS; CDR2 reads FNYEAQ. V shed 4 bases and J shed 2 bases, with 13 bases lying between them. The CDR3 is made up of 15 amino acids. CDR3 sequence (DNA): TGTGCCAGCAGCTCGGTACAGCGGTACACAGATACGCAGTATTTT. Its translation: CASSSVQRYTDTQYF.

This clonotype occurred many times. The rearrangement joins TRBV20-1 to TRBJ2-2; perhaps TRBD1 as D (7 bases). Germline V gene lookup returns CDR1 DFQATT and CDR2 SNEGSKA (reference sequence). The CDR3 extends over 15 amino acids. V was cut by 0 bases and J by 6 bases, with 14 bases left in between. CDR3 protein: CSARDTGEVSGELFF. Here the CDR3 DNA reads TGCAGTGCTAGAGATACAGGGGAGGTTTCCGGGGAGCTGTTTTTT.

In this sample, this clonotype turned up many times. The V gene is TRBV29-1, the J gene TRBJ1-3; D gene unclear. With 6 bases removed from V and 4 bases from J, the gap between germline ends came to 16 bases. From germline, CDR1 is SQVTM and CDR2 ANQGSEA. The CDR3 has 14 residues. The chain's CDR3 is CSVGLPGSGNTIYF. In DNA, the CDR3 is TGCAGCGTCGGACTCCCCGGTTCGGGAAACACCATATATTTT.

The table lists this clonotype with a few counts. A read error may be the cause here, since a much bigger clone is one base away. The chain couples TRBV7-9 to TRBJ2-3, with D possibly called TRBD1 or TRBD2 (5 bases each). Germline assignment: CDR1 SEHNR and CDR2 FQNEAQ (reference sequence). The CDR3 runs to 14 residues. Here the CDR3 reads CASSLVRGLDTRYF. CDR3 nucleotides: TGTGCCAGCAGCTTAGTCCGGGGCTTAGATACGCGGTATTTT.

This clonotype was counted ten times or more. The gene calls are TRBV28 and TRBJ1-5, with 7 bases lining up with TRBD1. Germline-derived CDR1 and CDR2 are MDHEN and SYDVKM. This CDR3 spans 14 amino acids. V trimming: 4 bases; J trimming: 3 bases; junction bases outside the gene matches: 3. In nucleotides, the CDR3 is TGTGCCAGCAGTTGGGGACAGTACAATCAGCCCCAGCATTTT. It specifies CASSWGQYNQPQHF. Full variable domain (rest looked up from reference TRBV28 and TRBJ1-5): DVKVTQSSRYLVKRTGEKVFLECVQDMDHENMFWYRQDPGLGLRLIYFSYDVKMKEKGDIPEGYSVSREKKERFSLILESASTNQTSMYLCASSWGQYNQPQHFGDGTRLSIL.

Turning to this clonotype: This sequence may be a read error, since a much larger clone differs from it by one base. The chain is built from TRBV4-3 and TRBJ1-2, with D unclear. Germline V CDR1 and CDR2: LGHNA, YSLEER. The CDR3 runs 15 residues. The chain's CDR3 is CASSQDITANYGSTF. CDR3 sequence (DNA): TGCGCCAGCAGCCAAGACATAACTGCTAACTATGGCTCCACCTTC.

The chain recombines TRBV28 with TRBJ2-7; 13 nucleotides line up with TRBD2. After removal of 6 bases from V and 2 bases from J, the junction contained 4 bases not matched to a gene. Germline lookup yields CDR1 MDHEN and CDR2 SYDVKM. The CDR3 spans 15 residues. This CDR3 reads CASRGLAGPTYEQYF. The CDR3 coding sequence is TGTGCCAGCAGGGGACTAGCGGGACCTACCTACGAGCAGTACTTC.

As regards this clonotype: This may be a read error, as it is one base from a much larger clone. This CDR3 reads CATSRDGRGGTEAFF. As DNA, the CDR3 is TGTGCCACCAGCAGAGACGGCAGGGGGGGCACTGAAGCTTTCTTT. The rearrangement links TRBV15 to TRBJ1-1, with 7 bases that match TRBD1. Germline V lookup: CDR1 LNHNV, CDR2 YYDKDF (reference sequence). This CDR3 is 15 amino acids long. The V and J ends lost 0 bases and 4 bases, in that order; junction bases with no gene match: 5.

The sample holds a few counts of this clonotype. The V call is TRBV6-5, the J call TRBJ2-7; the D is unclear. Germline-derived CDR1 and CDR2 are MNHEY and SVGAGI. The V and J ends lost 0 bases and 4 bases respectively, with 13 bases between them. The CDR3 runs to 15 residues. CDR3 residues: CASSYSGQSTYEQYF. CDR3 in DNA: TGTGCCAGCAGTTACTCGGGTCAGTCTACTTACGAGCAGTACTTC.

The sample holds one count of this clonotype. The chain is built from TRBV6-6 and TRBJ2-3; D is undetermined. Germline V gene sequence: CDR1 MNHNY, CDR2 SVGAGI (reference sequence). The CDR3 extends over 14 amino acids. The V end lost 7 bases, the J end lost 0 bases, and 11 bases lay between the germline ends. The CDR3 DNA reads as TGTGCCAGCATCCACCTGAGTAGCACAGATACGCAGTATTTT. Residues: CASIHLSSTDTQYF.